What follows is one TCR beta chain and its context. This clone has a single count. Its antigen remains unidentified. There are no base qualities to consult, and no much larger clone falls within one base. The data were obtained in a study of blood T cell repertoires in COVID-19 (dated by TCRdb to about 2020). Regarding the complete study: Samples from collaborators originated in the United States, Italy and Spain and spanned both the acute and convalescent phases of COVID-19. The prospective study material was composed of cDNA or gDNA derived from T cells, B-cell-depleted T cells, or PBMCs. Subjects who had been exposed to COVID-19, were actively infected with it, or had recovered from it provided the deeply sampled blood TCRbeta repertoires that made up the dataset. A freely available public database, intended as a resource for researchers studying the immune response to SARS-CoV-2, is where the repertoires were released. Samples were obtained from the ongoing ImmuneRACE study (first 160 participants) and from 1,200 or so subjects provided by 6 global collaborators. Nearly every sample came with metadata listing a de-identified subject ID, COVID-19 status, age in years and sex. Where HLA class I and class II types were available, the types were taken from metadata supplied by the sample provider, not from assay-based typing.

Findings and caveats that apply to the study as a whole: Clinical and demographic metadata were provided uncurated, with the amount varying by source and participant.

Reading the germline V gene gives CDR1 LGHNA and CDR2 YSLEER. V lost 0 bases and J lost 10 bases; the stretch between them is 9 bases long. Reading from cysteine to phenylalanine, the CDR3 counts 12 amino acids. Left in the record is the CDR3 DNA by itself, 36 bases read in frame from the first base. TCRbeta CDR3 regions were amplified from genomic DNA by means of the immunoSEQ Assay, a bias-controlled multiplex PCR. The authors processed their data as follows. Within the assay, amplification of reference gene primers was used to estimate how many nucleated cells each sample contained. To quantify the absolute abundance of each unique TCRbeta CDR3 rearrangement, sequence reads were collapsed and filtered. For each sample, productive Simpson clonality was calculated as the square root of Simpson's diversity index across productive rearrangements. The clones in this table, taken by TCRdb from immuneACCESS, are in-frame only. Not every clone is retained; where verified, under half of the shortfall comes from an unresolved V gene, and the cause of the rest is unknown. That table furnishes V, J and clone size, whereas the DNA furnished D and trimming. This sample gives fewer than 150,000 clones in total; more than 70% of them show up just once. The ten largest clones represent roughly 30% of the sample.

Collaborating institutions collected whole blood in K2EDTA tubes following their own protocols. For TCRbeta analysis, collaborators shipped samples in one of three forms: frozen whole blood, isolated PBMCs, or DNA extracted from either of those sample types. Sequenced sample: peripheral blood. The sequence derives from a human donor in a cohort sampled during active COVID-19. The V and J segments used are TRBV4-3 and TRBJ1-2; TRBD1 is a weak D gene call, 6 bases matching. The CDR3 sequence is CASSQDRGDYTF. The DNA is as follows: TGCGCCAGCAGCCAAGACAGGGGAGACTACACCTTC.